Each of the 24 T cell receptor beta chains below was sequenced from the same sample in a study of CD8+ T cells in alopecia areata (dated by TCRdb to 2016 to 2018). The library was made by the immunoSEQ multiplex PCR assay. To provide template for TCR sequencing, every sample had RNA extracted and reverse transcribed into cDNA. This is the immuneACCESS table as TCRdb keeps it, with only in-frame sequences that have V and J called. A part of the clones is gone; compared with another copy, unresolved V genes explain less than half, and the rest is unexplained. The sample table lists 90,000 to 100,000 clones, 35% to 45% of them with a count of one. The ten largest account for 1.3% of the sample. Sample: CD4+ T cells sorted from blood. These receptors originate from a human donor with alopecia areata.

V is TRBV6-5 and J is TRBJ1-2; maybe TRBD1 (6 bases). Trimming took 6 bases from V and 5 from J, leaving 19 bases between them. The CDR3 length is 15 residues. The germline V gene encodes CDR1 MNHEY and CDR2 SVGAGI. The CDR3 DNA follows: TGTGCCAGCAGACGTGGGTTCAACAGGGCTTATGGCTACACCTTC. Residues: CASRRGFNRAYGYTF.

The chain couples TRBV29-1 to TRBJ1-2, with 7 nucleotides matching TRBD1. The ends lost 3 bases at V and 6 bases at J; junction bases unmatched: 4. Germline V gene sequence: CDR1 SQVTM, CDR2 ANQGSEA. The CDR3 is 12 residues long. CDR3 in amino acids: CSVDDRVDGYTF. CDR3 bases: TGCAGCGTTGACGACAGGGTGGATGGCTACACCTTC.

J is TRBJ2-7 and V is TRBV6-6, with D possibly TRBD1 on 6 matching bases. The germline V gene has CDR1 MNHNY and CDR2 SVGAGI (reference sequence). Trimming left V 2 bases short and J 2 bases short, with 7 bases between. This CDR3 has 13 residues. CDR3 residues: CASSYRQAYEQYF. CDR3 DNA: TGTGCCAGCAGTTACAGACAGGCCTACGAGCAGTACTTC.

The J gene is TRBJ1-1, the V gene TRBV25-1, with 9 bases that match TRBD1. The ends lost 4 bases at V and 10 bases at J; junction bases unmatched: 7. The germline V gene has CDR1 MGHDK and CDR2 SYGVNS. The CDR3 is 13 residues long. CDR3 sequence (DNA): TGTGCCAGCAGTGGAACAGGGGGCCAAGGAGCTTTCTTT. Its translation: CASSGTGGQGAFF.

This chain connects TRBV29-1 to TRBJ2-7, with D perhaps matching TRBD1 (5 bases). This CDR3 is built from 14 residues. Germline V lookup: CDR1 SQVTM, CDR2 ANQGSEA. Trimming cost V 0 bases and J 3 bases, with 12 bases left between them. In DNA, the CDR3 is TGCAGCGTTGAAGATCGCACAGGAAACTACGAGCAGTACTTC. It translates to CSVEDRTGNYEQYF.

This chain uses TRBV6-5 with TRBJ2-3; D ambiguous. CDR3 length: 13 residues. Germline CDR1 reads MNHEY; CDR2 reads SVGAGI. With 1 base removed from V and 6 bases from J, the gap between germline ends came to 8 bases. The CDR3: CASSYFPADTQYF. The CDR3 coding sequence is TGTGCCAGCAGTTACTTCCCCGCGGATACGCAGTATTTT.

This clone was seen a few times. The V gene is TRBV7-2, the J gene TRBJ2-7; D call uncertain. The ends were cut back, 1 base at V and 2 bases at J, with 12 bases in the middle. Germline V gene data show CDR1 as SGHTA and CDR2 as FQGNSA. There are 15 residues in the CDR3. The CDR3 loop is CASSLGVARTYEQYF. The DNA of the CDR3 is TGTGCCAGCAGCTTAGGGGTAGCTAGGACCTACGAGCAGTACTTC.

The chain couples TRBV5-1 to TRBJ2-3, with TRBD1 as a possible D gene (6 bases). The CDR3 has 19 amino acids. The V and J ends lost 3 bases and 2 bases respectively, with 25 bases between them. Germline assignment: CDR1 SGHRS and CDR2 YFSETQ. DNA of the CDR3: TGCGCCAGCAGCTCCATTCCTGCCGTAAGGGACACCTTCACAGATACGCAGTATTTT. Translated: CASSSIPAVRDTFTDTQYF.

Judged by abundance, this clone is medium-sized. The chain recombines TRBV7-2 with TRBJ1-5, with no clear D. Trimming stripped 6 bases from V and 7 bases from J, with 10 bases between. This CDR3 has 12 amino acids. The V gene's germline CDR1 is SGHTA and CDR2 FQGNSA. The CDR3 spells CASSKTGQPQHF. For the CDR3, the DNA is TGTGCCAGCAGTAAGACGGGCCAGCCCCAGCATTTT.

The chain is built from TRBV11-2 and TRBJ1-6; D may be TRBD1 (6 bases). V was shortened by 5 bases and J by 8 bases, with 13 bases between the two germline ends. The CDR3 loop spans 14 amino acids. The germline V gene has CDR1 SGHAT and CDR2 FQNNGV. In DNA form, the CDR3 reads TGTGCCAGCAGCCCACCAGGGGCGGATTCACCCCTCCACTTT. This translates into CASSPPGADSPLHF.

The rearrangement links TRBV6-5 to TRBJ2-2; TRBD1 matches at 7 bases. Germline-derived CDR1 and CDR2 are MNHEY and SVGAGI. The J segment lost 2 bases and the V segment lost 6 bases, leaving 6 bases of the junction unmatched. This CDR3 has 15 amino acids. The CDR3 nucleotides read TGTGCCAGCAGCTATAGACAGGGAAACACCGGGGAGCTGTTTTTT. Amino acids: CASSYRQGNTGELFF.

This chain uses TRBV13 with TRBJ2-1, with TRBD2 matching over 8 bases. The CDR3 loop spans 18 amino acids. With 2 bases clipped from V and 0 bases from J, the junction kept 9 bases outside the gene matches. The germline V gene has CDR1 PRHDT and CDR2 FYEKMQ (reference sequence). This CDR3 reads CASSLWLAGPSSYNEQFF. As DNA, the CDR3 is TGTGCCAGCAGCTTATGGCTAGCGGGCCCGAGCTCCTACAATGAGCAGTTCTTC.

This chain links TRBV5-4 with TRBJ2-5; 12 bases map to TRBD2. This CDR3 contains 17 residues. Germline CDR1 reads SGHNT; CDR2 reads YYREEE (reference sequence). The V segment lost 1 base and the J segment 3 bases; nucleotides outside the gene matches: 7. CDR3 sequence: CASSLWRTSGDEETQYF. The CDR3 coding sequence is TGTGCCAGCAGCTTGTGGAGGACTAGCGGGGACGAAGAGACCCAGTACTTC. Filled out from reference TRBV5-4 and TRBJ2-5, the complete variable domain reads ETGVTQSPTHLIKTRGQQVTLRCSSQSGHNTVSWYQQALGQGPQFIFQYYREEENGRGNFPPRFSGLQFPNYSSELNVNALELDDSALYLCASSLWRTSGDEETQYFGPGTRLLVL.

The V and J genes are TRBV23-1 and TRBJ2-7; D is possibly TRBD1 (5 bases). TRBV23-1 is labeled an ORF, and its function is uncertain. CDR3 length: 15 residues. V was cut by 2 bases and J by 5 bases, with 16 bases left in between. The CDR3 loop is CASSQPPMGPDEQYF. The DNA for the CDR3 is TGCGCCAGCAGTCAACCCCCGATGGGGCCGGACGAGCAGTACTTC.

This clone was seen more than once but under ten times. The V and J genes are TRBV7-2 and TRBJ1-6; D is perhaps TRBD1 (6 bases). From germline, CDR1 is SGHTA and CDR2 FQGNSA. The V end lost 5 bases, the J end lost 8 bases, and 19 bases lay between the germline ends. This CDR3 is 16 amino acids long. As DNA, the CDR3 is TGTGCCAGCAGCGCCGGAGGGGGGGCCACATATTCACCCCTCCACTTT. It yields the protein CASSAGGGATYSPLHF.

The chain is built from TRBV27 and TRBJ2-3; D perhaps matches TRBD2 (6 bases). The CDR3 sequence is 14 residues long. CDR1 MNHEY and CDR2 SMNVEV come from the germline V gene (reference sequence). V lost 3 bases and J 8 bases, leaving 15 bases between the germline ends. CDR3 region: CASSFSGGSGTQYF. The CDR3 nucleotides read TGTGCCAGCAGTTTCTCCGGAGGGAGTGGTACGCAGTATTTT.

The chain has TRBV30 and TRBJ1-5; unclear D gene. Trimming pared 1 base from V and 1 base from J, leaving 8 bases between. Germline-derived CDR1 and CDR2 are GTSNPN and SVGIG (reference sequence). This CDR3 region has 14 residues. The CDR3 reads CAWSAVRSNQPQHF. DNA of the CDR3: TGTGCCTGGAGTGCAGTTCGGAGCAATCAGCCCCAGCATTTT.

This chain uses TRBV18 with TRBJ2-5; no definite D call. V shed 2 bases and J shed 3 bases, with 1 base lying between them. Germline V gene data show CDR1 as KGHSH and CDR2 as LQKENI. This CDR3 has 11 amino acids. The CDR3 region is CASSPKETQYF. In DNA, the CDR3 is TGTGCCAGCTCACCAAAAGAGACCCAGTACTTC. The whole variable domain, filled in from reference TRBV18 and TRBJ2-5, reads NAGVMQNPRHLVRRRGQEARLRCSPMKGHSHVYWYRQLPEEGLKFMVYLQKENIIDESGMPKERFSAEFPKEGPSILRIQQVVRGDSAAYFCASSPKETQYFGPGTRLLVL.

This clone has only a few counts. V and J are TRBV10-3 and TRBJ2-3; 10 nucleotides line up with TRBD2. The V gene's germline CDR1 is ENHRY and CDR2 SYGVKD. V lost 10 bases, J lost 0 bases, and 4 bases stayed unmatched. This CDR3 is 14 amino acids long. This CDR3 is CATLAGASTDTQYF. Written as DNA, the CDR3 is TGTGCCACCCTAGCGGGGGCAAGCACAGATACGCAGTATTTT.

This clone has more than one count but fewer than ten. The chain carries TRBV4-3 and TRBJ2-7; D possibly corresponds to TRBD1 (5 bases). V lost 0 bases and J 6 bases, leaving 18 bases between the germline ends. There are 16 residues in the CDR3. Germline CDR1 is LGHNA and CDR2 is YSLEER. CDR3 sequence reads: CASSQDFSQDFFEQYF. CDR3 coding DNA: TGCGCCAGCAGCCAAGATTTTTCACAGGATTTCTTCGAGCAGTACTTC.

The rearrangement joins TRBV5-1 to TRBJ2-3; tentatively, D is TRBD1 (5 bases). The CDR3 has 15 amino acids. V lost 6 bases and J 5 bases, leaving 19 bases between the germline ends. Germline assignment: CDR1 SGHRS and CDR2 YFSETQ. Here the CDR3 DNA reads TGCGCCAGCACTTTGTTTGCCACAGGAAAAGATACGCAGTATTTT. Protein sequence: CASTLFATGKDTQYF. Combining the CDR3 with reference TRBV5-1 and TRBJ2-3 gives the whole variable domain KAGVTQTPRYLIKTRGQQVTLSCSPISGHRSVSWYQQTPGQGLQFLFEYFSETQRNKGNFPGRFSGRQFSNSRSEMNVSTLELGDSALYLCASTLFATGKDTQYFGPGTRLTVL.

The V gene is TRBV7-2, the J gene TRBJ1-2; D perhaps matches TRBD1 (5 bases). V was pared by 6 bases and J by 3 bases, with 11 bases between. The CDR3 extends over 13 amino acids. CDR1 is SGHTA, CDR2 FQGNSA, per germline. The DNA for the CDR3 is TGTGCCAGCAGTCCGGGGGTCCACTATGGCTACACCTTC. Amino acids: CASSPGVHYGYTF.

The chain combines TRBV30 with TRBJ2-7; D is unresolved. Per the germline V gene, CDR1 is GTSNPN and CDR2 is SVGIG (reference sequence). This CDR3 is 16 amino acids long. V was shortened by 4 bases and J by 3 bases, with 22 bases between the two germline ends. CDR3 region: CAWKKTGKGNYYEQYF. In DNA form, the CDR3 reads TGTGCCTGGAAGAAGACTGGGAAAGGGAACTACTACGAGCAGTACTTC.

In nucleotides, the CDR3 is TGTGCCAGCAGCTTGGTGGATCGGGACAGCGGCTATGGCTACACCTTC. Its translation is CASSLVDRDSGYGYTF. The chain combines TRBV5-6 with TRBJ1-2, with 7 bases matching TRBD1. CDR1 and CDR2 from the germline V gene are SGHDT and YYEEEE. The V segment lost 0 bases and the J segment 4 bases; nucleotides outside the gene matches: 9. The CDR3 extends over 16 amino acids.